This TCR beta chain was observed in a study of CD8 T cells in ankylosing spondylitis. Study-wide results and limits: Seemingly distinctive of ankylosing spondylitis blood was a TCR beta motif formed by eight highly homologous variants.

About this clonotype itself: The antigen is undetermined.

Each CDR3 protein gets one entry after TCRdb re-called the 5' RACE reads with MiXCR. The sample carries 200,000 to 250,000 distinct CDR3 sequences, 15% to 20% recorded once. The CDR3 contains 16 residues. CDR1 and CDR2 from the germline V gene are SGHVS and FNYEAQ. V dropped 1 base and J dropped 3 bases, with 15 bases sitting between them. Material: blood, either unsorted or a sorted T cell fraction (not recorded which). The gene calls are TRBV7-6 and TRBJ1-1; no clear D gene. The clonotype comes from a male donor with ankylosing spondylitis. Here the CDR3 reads CASSLGGIGLDTEAFF. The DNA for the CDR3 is TGTGCCAGCAGCTTAGGAGGGATAGGGCTCGACACTGAAGCTTTCTTT.